These 18 T cell receptor beta chains originate from one sample sequenced in a study of Ad26.COV2.S vaccination and SARS-CoV-2 variants. Only in-frame clones appear in the TCRdb table, and some are missing; sequencing was by immunoSEQ multiplex PCR. The sample lists some 500,000 clones; 89% were seen once. Treatment: some 19 received Ad26.COV2.S at low or high dose, single or two shots; a few received placebo; per-sample allocation not given. Sampling occurred on day 63 after the first vaccine or placebo injection. This specimen was peripheral blood, taken in a trial of Ad26.COV2.S vaccine versus placebo. The origin of the receptors is a person between 18 and 65 years old who received the Ad26.COV2.S COVID-19 vaccine or a placebo.

This clone was seen only a few times. The V call is TRBV2, the J call TRBJ1-2; 8 bases match TRBD1. V lost 3 bases and J lost 4; bases outside the gene matches: 13. Germline V gene lookup returns CDR1 SNHLY and CDR2 FYNNEI. CDR3 length: 17 residues. The CDR3 sequence: CASSERSRTGTGYGYTF. The CDR3 region has the DNA TGTGCCAGCAGTGAGCGGTCAAGGACAGGGACCGGCTATGGCTACACCTTC.

V gene TRBV11-2 combines with J gene TRBJ1-1, with D maybe TRBD1 (5 bases). The V and J ends lost 4 bases and 3 bases respectively, with 12 bases between them. The CDR3 covers 14 residues. The germline gives CDR1 SGHAT, CDR2 FQNNGV. CDR3 in amino acids: CASSSWDGDTEAFF. CDR3 coding DNA: TGTGCCAGCAGCTCCTGGGACGGAGACACTGAAGCTTTCTTT.

The V and J genes are TRBV29-1 and TRBJ1-1; D gene unclear. Germline assignment: CDR1 SQVTM and CDR2 ANQGSEA. The CDR3 runs to 13 residues. V was shortened by 2 bases and J by 4 bases, with 11 bases between the two germline ends. The CDR3: CSVERVLGTEAFF. In DNA form, the CDR3 reads TGCAGCGTTGAAAGGGTGTTGGGCACTGAAGCTTTCTTT.

A single count supports this clone. This chain links TRBV2 with TRBJ2-2; 8 bases align to TRBD1. The ends lost 7 bases at V and 7 bases at J; junction bases unmatched: 17. The CDR3 spans 17 residues. CDR1 is SNHLY, CDR2 FYNNEI, per germline. The CDR3 here is CASKQWWTGSLHGELFF. CDR3 in DNA: TGTGCCAGCAAGCAGTGGTGGACAGGGTCCCTCCACGGGGAGCTGTTTTTT.

V and J are TRBV27 and TRBJ2-1, with 8 bases lining up with TRBD1. With V trimmed by 8 bases and J by 2 bases, 5 bases remained unmatched. Germline-derived CDR1 and CDR2 are MNHEY and SMNVEV (reference sequence). The length of the CDR3 is 14 residues. CDR3 sequence: CASGPGGAYNEQFF. The DNA for the CDR3 is TGTGCCAGCGGCCCAGGGGGCGCCTACAATGAGCAGTTCTTC.

The chain employs TRBV14 and TRBJ2-1; D ambiguous. Germline assignment: CDR1 SGHDN and CDR2 FVKESK. The length of the CDR3 is 17 residues. The V and J ends lost 3 bases and 0 bases respectively, with 15 bases between them. CDR3 bases: TGTGCCAGCAGCCACTCCCTGGTTGCAGCCTCCTACAATGAGCAGTTCTTC. Encoded protein: CASSHSLVAASYNEQFF.

The chain has TRBV5-6 and TRBJ1-1; the D gene is possibly TRBD1 (5 bases). The V gene lost 1 base and the J gene lost 3 bases, with 13 bases spanning the gap. CDR3 length equals 15 residues. The germline CDR1 and CDR2 sequences are SGHDT and YYEEEE. The CDR3 nucleotides are TGTGCCAGCAGCTTGTTGGGGGTCGGGGACACTGAAGCTTTCTTT. It encodes CASSLLGVGDTEAFF.

The chain joins TRBV10-3 to TRBJ2-5; 9 bases fit TRBD1. This CDR3 comprises 14 residues. Germline V gene lookup returns CDR1 ENHRY and CDR2 SYGVKD. With V trimmed by 6 bases and J by 3 bases, 5 bases remained unmatched. Here the CDR3 reads CAIRTGTGKETQYF. The CDR3 DNA reads as TGTGCCATCAGGACCGGGACAGGGAAAGAGACCCAGTACTTC.

J is TRBJ2-3 and V is TRBV7-2, with 10 positions matching TRBD2. Per the germline V gene, CDR1 is SGHTA and CDR2 is FQGNSA. CDR3 length equals 15 residues. J gave up 6 bases and V 3 bases, and 6 bases lay outside the gene matches. CDR3 residues: CASSFRAGGRDTQYF. The CDR3 nucleotides read TGTGCCAGCAGCTTCAGAGCGGGGGGGCGCGATACGCAGTATTTT.

The rearrangement uses TRBV29-1 and TRBJ2-1, with D tentatively TRBD1 (6 bases). The CDR3 length is 11 residues. The germline V gene encodes CDR1 SQVTM and CDR2 ANQGSEA. The V end lost 7 bases, the J end lost 12 bases, and 16 bases lay between the germline ends. DNA for the CDR3: TGCAGCGGGAACAGGGATCGCGGGCAGTTCTTC. It specifies CSGNRDRGQFF.

This clone was found a few times. The chain is built from TRBV2 and TRBJ1-4; no clear D. Germline V gives CDR1 SNHLY, CDR2 FYNNEI. Trimming pared 4 bases from V and 2 bases from J, leaving 14 bases between. This CDR3 is built from 16 residues. The CDR3 loop reads CASSASVFRTNEKLFF. The CDR3 DNA sequence: TGTGCCAGCAGTGCTTCGGTGTTCCGTACTAATGAAAAACTGTTTTTT.

The chain carries TRBV5-1 and TRBJ2-2; D is undetermined. CDR1 and CDR2 (germline): SGHRS, YFSETQ. The CDR3 length is 13 residues. V lost 4 bases and J 2 bases, leaving 6 bases between the germline ends. DNA of the CDR3: TGCGCCAGCAGCCAGTATAACACCGGGGAGCTGTTTTTT. Amino acids: CASSQYNTGELFF.

The chain couples TRBV27 to TRBJ2-5, with D perhaps TRBD2 (6 bases). Deletions cut 7 bases from V and 1 base from J, with 13 bases between. Germline-derived CDR1 and CDR2 are MNHEY and SMNVEV (reference sequence). The CDR3 sequence is 14 residues long. In nucleotides, the CDR3 is TGTGCCAGCAAATTTGCGGGGTCCCAAGAGACCCAGTACTTC. Protein product: CASKFAGSQETQYF.

In this sample, this clone turned up once. The rearrangement uses TRBV7-9 and TRBJ1-4; the D gene is possibly TRBD1 (5 bases). The V gene lost 5 bases and the J gene lost 5 bases, with 15 bases spanning the gap. CDR3 length equals 15 residues. From germline, CDR1 is SEHNR and CDR2 FQNEAQ (reference sequence). This CDR3 is CASSAPGRRNEKLFF. Here the CDR3 DNA reads TGTGCCAGCAGCGCCCCGGGACGGAGGAATGAAAAACTGTTTTTT.

The V call is TRBV9, the J call TRBJ2-1, with D uncertain. The CDR3 length is 13 residues. Germline CDR1 is SGDLS and CDR2 is YYNGEE. The ends were cut back, 0 bases at V and 10 bases at J, with 11 bases in the middle. DNA of the CDR3: TGTGCCAGCAGCGTAGTGATGGGATTAGAGCAGTTCTTC. Amino acid sequence: CASSVVMGLEQFF.

The chain recombines TRBV29-1 with TRBJ2-1; 12 bases agree with TRBD2. V gave up 7 bases and J gave up 0 bases; unmatched junction bases: 4. Germline CDR1 SQVTM, CDR2 ANQGSEA. This CDR3 spans 15 amino acids. CDR3 residues: CSAQTSGSSYNEQFF. DNA of the CDR3: TGCAGCGCACAGACTAGCGGGAGCTCCTACAATGAGCAGTTCTTC.

The chain combines TRBV7-2 with TRBJ2-5; a weak D match, TRBD1 (6 bases). Trimming stripped 3 bases from V and 0 bases from J, with 8 bases between. This CDR3 comprises 14 residues. The germline V gene has CDR1 SGHTA and CDR2 FQGNSA. The CDR3 sequence is CASSFQGNQETQYF. In DNA form, the CDR3 reads TGTGCCAGCAGCTTCCAGGGGAACCAAGAGACCCAGTACTTC.

This chain joins TRBV4-2 and TRBJ2-3; 10 bases align to TRBD2. Trimming cost V 0 bases and J 5 bases; bases outside gene matches: 5. CDR1 is LGHNA, CDR2 YNFKEQ, per germline. The length of the CDR3 is 16 residues. This CDR3 is CASSQDASGGRDTQYF. CDR3 DNA: TGTGCCAGCAGCCAAGATGCTAGCGGGGGACGAGATACGCAGTATTTT.